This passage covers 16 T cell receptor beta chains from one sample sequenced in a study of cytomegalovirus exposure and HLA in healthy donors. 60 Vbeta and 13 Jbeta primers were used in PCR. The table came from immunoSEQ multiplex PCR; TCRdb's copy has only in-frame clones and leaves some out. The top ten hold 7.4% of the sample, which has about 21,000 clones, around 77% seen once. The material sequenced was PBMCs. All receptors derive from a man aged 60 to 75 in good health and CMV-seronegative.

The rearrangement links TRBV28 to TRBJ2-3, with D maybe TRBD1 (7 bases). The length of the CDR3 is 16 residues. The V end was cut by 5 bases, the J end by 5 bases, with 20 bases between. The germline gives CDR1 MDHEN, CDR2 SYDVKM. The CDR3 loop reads CASSPSPQGGIDTQYF. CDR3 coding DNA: TGTGCCAGCAGTCCCTCACCCCAGGGGGGTATAGATACGCAGTATTTT.

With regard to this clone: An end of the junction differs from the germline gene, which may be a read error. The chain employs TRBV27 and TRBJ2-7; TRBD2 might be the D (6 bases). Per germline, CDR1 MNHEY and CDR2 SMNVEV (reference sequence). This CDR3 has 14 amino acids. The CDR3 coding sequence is TGTGCCAGCAGTCTCTCGGGACTGAGATACGGGCAGTACTTC. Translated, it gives CASSLSGLRYGQYF.

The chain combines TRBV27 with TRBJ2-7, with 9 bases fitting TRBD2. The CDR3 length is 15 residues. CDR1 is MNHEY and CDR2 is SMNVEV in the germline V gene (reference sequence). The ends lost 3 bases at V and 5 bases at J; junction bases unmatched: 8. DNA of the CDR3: TGTGCCAGCAGTTTGACCGGGACTAGCTTCCACGAGCAGTACTTC. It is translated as CASSLTGTSFHEQYF.

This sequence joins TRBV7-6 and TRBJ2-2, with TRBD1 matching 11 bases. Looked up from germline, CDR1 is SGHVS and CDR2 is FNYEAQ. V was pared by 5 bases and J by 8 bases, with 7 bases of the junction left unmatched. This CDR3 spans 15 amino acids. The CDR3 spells CASSHRDRGNGELFF. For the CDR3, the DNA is TGTGCCAGCAGCCACCGGGACAGGGGGAATGGGGAGCTGTTTTTT.

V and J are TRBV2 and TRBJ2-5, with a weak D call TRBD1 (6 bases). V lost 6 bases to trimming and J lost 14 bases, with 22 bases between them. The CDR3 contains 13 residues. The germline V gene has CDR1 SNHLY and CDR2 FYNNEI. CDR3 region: CASSAIQDPTGYF. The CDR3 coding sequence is TGTGCCAGCAGCGCAATACAAGACCCGACAGGATACTTC.

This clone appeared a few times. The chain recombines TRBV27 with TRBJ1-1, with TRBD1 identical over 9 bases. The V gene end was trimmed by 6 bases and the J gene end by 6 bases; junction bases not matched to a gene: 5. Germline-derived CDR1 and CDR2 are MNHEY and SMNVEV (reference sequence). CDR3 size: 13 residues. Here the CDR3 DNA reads TGTGCCAGCAGGTTCAGACAGGGGGCTGAAGCTTTCTTT. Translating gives CASRFRQGAEAFF.

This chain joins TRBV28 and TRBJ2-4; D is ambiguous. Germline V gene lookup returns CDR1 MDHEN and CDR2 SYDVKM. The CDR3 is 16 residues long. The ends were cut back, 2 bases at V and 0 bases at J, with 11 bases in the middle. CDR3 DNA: TGTGCCAGCAGTTTAGGGCGCTGGTTAGCCAAAAACATTCAGTACTTC. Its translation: CASSLGRWLAKNIQYF.

This CDR3 reads CASSLTVSPRANTGELFF. The CDR3 region has the DNA TGTGCCAGCAGCTTAACCGTGTCTCCCAGGGCGAACACCGGGGAGCTGTTTTTT. The J gene is TRBJ2-2, the V gene TRBV7-3, with TRBD1 as a possible D gene (5 bases). Trimming shortened V by 0 bases and J by 0 bases, and 14 bases separated the two germline ends. CDR3 length: 18 amino acids. Per germline, CDR1 SGHTA and CDR2 FQGTGA.

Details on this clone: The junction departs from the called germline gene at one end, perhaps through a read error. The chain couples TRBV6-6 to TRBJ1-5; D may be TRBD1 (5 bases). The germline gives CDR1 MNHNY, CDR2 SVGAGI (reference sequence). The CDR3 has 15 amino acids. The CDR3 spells CPSSYGMQGGQPQHF. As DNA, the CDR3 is TGTCCCAGCAGTTACGGTATGCAGGGTGGGCAGCCCCAGCATTTT.

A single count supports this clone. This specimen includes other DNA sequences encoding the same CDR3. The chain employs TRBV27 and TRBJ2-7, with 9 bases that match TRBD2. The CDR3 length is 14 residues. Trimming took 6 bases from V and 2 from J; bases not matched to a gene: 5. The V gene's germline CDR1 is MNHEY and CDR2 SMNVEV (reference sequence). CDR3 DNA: TGTGCCAGCAGCTTAGCGGGGGTACCCTACGAGCAGTACTTC. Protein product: CASSLAGVPYEQYF.

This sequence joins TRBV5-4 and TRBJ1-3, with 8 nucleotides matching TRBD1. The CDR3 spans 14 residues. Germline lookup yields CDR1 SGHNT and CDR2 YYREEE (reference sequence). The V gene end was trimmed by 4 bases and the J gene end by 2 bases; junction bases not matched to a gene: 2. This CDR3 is CASSRTGTGNTIYF. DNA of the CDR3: TGTGCCAGCAGCCGGACAGGGACTGGAAACACCATATATTTT.

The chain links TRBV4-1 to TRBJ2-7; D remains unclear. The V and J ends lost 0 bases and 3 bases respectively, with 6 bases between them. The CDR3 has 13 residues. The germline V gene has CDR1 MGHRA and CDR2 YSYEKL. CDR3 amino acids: CASSQDPYYEQYF. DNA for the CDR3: TGCGCCAGCAGCCAAGACCCCTACTACGAGCAGTACTTC.

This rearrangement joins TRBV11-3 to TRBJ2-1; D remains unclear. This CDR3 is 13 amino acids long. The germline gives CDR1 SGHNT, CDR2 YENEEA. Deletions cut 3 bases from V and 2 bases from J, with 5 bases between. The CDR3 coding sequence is TGTGCCAGCAGCTTGGCTGCCTACAATGAGCAGTTCTTC. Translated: CASSLAAYNEQFF. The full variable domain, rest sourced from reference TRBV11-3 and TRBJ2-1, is EAGVVQSPRYKIIEKKQPVAFWCNPISGHNTLYWYLQNLGQGPELLIRYENEEAVDDSQLPKDRFSAERLKGVDSTLKIQPAELGDSAVYLCASSLAAYNEQFFGPGTRLTVL.

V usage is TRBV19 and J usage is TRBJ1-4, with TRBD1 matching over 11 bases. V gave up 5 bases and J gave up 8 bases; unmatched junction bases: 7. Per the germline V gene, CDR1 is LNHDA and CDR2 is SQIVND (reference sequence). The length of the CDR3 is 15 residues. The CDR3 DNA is TGTGCCAGTAGTGTCACCGGGACAGGGGGAGAAAAACTGTTTTTT. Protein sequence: CASSVTGTGGEKLFF. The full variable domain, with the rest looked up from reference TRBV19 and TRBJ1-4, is DGGITQSPKYLFRKEGQNVTLSCEQNLNHDAMYWYRQDPGQGLRLIYYSQIVNDFQKGDIAEGYSVSREKKESFPLTVTSAQKNPTAFYLCASSVTGTGGEKLFFGSGTQLSVL.

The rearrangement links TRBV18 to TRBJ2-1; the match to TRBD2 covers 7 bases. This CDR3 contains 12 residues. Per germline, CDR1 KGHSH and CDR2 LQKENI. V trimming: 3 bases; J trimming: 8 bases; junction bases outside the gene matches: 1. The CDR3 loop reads CASSPAGDEQFF. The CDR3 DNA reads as TGTGCCAGCTCACCTGCGGGGGATGAGCAGTTCTTC.

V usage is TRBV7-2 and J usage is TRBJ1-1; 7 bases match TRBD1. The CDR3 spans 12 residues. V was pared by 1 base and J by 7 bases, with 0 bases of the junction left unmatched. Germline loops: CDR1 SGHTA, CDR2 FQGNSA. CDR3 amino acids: CASSLGTGEAFF. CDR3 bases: TGTGCCAGCAGCTTAGGGACAGGTGAAGCTTTCTTT.